These 20 T cell receptor beta chains were all obtained from the same sample, sequenced in a study of graft-versus-host responses after intestinal transplantation. TCRdb's copy holds only in-frame clones and misses some; the assay was immunoSEQ multiplex PCR. The sample consists of 40,000 to 55,000 clones, 89% of them appearing once. Which antigens these TCRs recognize remains unknown. The sequenced sample was unstimulated CD4+ T cells sorted from spleen or lymph node cells, obtained before transplant. These receptors were collected from a human donor who was the organ donor for an intestinal transplant.

The rearrangement joins TRBV28 to TRBJ2-3; D is perhaps TRBD2 (6 bases). The CDR3 covers 15 residues. The germline CDR1 and CDR2 sequences are MDHEN and SYDVKM. The V and J ends lost 3 bases and 5 bases respectively, with 15 bases between them. The CDR3 sequence is CASSLTAGGVDTQYF. The CDR3 DNA is TGTGCCAGCAGTTTGACGGCAGGAGGGGTAGATACGCAGTATTTT.

The chain joins TRBV6-1 to TRBJ2-1, with TRBD2 matching over 8 bases. The germline V gene encodes CDR1 MNHNS and CDR2 SASEGT. CDR3 length equals 14 residues. V lost 5 bases and J lost 6; bases outside the gene matches: 6. Here the CDR3 reads CASSLAGVSNEQFF. DNA of the CDR3: TGTGCCAGCAGTCTAGCGGGTGTCTCCAATGAGCAGTTCTTC.

V and J are TRBV7-3 and TRBJ2-1, with D possibly matching TRBD2 (6 bases). Trimming shortened V by 5 bases and J by 6 bases, and 17 bases separated the two germline ends. The germline CDR1 and CDR2 sequences are SGHTA and FQGTGA. This CDR3 has 15 amino acids. The CDR3: CASSPGGTQSNEQFF. CDR3 bases: TGTGCCAGCAGCCCCGGGGGAACCCAAAGCAATGAGCAGTTCTTC.

The CDR3 region is CASSYRGNQPQHF. The CDR3 region has the DNA TGTGCCAGCAGTTATCGCGGCAATCAGCCCCAGCATTTT. The rearrangement joins TRBV6-1 to TRBJ1-5, with D hard to call. The CDR3 is 13 amino acids. Germline-derived CDR1 and CDR2 are MNHNS and SASEGT. Trimming took 5 bases from V and 2 from J, leaving 7 bases between them.

V usage is TRBV29-1 and J usage is TRBJ1-4; 7 nucleotides align to TRBD1. After removal of 5 bases from V and 8 bases from J, the junction contained 8 bases not matched to a gene. The CDR3 length is 13 residues. Germline-derived CDR1 and CDR2 are SQVTM and ANQGSEA. CDR3 bases: TGCAGCGTTAGAGACAGGGCCAGGGAAAAACTGTTTTTT. Residues: CSVRDRAREKLFF.

This chain connects TRBV5-8 to TRBJ2-5; 8 bases line up with TRBD1. The CDR3 is made up of 15 amino acids. The V gene end was trimmed by 0 bases and the J gene end by 1 base; junction bases not matched to a gene: 2. Germline V gene sequence: CDR1 SGHTS, CDR2 YDEGEE. The CDR3 protein is CASSLGDRLQETQYF. CDR3 sequence (DNA): TGTGCCAGCAGCTTGGGGGACAGGCTCCAAGAGACCCAGTACTTC. Full variable domain (missing parts from reference TRBV5-8 and TRBJ2-5): EAGVTQSPTHLIKTRGQQATLRCSPISGHTSVYWYQQALGLGLQFLLWYDEGEERNRGNFPPRFSGRQFPNYSSELNVNALELEDSALYLCASSLGDRLQETQYFGPGTRLLVL.

This clone was observed once. The chain uses TRBV28 and TRBJ2-7, with 7 bases that match TRBD2. This CDR3 has 16 amino acids. Germline-derived CDR1 and CDR2 are MDHEN and SYDVKM. V was pared by 6 bases and J by 4 bases, with 15 bases of the junction left unmatched. This chain's CDR3 is CASRGFGGRAQYEQYF. CDR3 bases: TGTGCCAGCAGGGGGTTTGGGGGGAGGGCTCAGTACGAGCAGTACTTC.

The V gene is TRBV2, the J gene TRBJ2-1; weak D call: TRBD2 (6 bases). Germline V gene lookup returns CDR1 SNHLY and CDR2 FYNNEI. Trimming removed 4 bases at V and 2 bases at J, with 15 bases between. The CDR3 is made up of 16 amino acids. The CDR3 is CASSVIYRGTYNEQFF. In DNA form, the CDR3 reads TGTGCCAGCAGTGTGATCTATCGGGGGACCTACAATGAGCAGTTCTTC.

V usage is TRBV27 and J usage is TRBJ2-7; 10 nucleotides agree with TRBD2. V was clipped by 5 bases and J by 1 base; unmatched bases: 8. The length of the CDR3 is 16 residues. Per germline, CDR1 MNHEY and CDR2 SMNVEV (reference sequence). CDR3 protein: CASSASGRAGSYEQYF. For the CDR3, the DNA is TGTGCCAGCAGTGCGAGCGGGAGGGCCGGATCCTACGAGCAGTACTTC.

The rearrangement joins TRBV6-5 to TRBJ2-1, with D possibly matching TRBD1 (6 bases). Trimming took 6 bases from V and 7 from J, leaving 19 bases between them. Germline loops: CDR1 MNHEY, CDR2 SVGAGI. CDR3 length: 15 amino acids. CDR3 residues: CASSYQTPRGNEQFF. The CDR3 DNA reads TGTGCCAGCAGCTACCAGACGCCCAGGGGAAATGAGCAGTTCTTC.

The gene calls are TRBV5-1 and TRBJ2-7, with TRBD2 matching over 7 bases. The J segment lost 2 bases and the V segment lost 4 bases, leaving 6 bases of the junction unmatched. Germline V lookup: CDR1 SGHRS, CDR2 YFSETQ. The CDR3 runs to 14 residues. CDR3 in amino acids: CASSQERGAYEQYF. CDR3 coding DNA: TGCGCCAGCAGCCAAGAGCGGGGCGCCTACGAGCAGTACTTC.

This chain uses TRBV7-3 with TRBJ2-1, with D uncertain. CDR3 size: 19 residues. V lost 0 bases to trimming and J lost 4 bases, with 22 bases between them. Germline CDR1 SGHTA, CDR2 FQGTGA. The CDR3 spells CASSLTSGPPTSQYNEQFF. The CDR3 bases are TGTGCCAGCAGCTTAACATCTGGCCCACCGACATCCCAATACAATGAGCAGTTCTTC.

This chain links TRBV29-1 with TRBJ1-1, with a tentative D call TRBD1 (5 bases). V was trimmed by 4 bases and J by 6 bases, leaving 9 bases between them. Per the germline V gene, CDR1 is SQVTM and CDR2 is ANQGSEA. The CDR3 consists of 11 residues. In DNA form, the CDR3 reads TGCAGCGTTGCGGCGGGGGCTGAAGCTTTCTTT. Protein sequence: CSVAAGAEAFF.

As for this clone: The junction shows a germline mismatch at one end, possibly a read error. This sequence joins TRBV7-7 and TRBJ2-7, with D tentatively TRBD1 (6 bases). Germline V gene lookup returns CDR1 SSHAT and CDR2 FNYEAQ (reference sequence). The CDR3 has 15 amino acids. The CDR3: CASSLEQGNSYEQYF. CDR3 coding DNA: TGTGCTAGCAGCTTAGAACAGGGTAATTCCTACGAGCAGTACTTC.

CDR3 sequence (DNA): TGTGCCAGTAGTATAGGCGGATCGGTGACCGGGGAGCTGTTTTTT. It is translated as CASSIGGSVTGELFF. This chain links TRBV19 with TRBJ2-2; D unresolved. CDR3 length equals 15 residues. V lost 1 base, J lost 5 bases, and 11 bases lay in between. Germline CDR1 LNHDA, CDR2 SQIVND (reference sequence).

The rearrangement joins TRBV9 to TRBJ2-3, with 7 bases matching TRBD1. V lost 9 bases to trimming and J lost 4 bases; unmatched junction nucleotides: 5. Germline lookup yields CDR1 SGDLS and CDR2 YYNGEE. The CDR3 sequence is 12 residues long. The CDR3: CAIGQDSDTQYF. The CDR3 nucleotides read TGTGCCATAGGACAGGACTCAGATACGCAGTATTTT.

The genes are TRBV7-3 and TRBJ1-6; a weak D match, TRBD1 (6 bases). This CDR3 is built from 13 residues. Deletions cut 5 bases from V and 7 bases from J, with 9 bases between. Germline values: CDR1 SGHTA, CDR2 FQGTGA. For the CDR3, the DNA is TGTGCCAGCAGCCGGGACATCAATTCACCCCTCCACTTT. Protein product: CASSRDINSPLHF. The whole variable domain, filled in from reference TRBV7-3 and TRBJ1-6, reads GAGVSQTPSNKVTEKGKYVELRCDPISGHTALYWYRQSLGQGPEFLIYFQGTGAADDSGLPNDRFFAVRPEGSVSTLKIQRTERGDSAVYLCASSRDINSPLHFGNGTRLTVT.

Here the CDR3 DNA reads TGTGCCAGCAGTCGAACGCAGGCAGAATATGGCTACACCTTC. Translation gives CASSRTQAEYGYTF. V usage is TRBV5-5 and J usage is TRBJ1-2; D not resolved. Trimming took off 5 bases at V and 5 bases at J, with 16 bases between the two ends. The CDR3 runs 14 residues. CDR1 and CDR2 from the germline V gene are SGHKS and YYEKEE (reference sequence).

This clone was seen only a few times. For the CDR3, the DNA is TGTGCCAGCAGGGAGGGACTAGCGGGAAGCACAGATACGCAGTATTTT. It is translated as CASREGLAGSTDTQYF. V is TRBV2 and J is TRBJ2-3; 13 bases are a match to TRBD2. The CDR3 runs 16 residues. J gave up 0 bases and V 6 bases, and 3 bases lay outside the gene matches. Looked up from germline, CDR1 is SNHLY and CDR2 is FYNNEI.

The chain combines TRBV15 with TRBJ2-7; 13 bases align to TRBD2. The CDR3 is made up of 22 amino acids. Germline V gives CDR1 LNHNV, CDR2 YYDKDF (reference sequence). Trimming took 0 bases from V and 4 from J; bases not matched to a gene: 21. The DNA for the CDR3 is TGTGCCACCAGCAGAGATCGACGGGCCTCCGGGACTAGCGGGATTCACCTTTACGAGCAGTACTTC. Protein product: CATSRDRRASGTSGIHLYEQYF.